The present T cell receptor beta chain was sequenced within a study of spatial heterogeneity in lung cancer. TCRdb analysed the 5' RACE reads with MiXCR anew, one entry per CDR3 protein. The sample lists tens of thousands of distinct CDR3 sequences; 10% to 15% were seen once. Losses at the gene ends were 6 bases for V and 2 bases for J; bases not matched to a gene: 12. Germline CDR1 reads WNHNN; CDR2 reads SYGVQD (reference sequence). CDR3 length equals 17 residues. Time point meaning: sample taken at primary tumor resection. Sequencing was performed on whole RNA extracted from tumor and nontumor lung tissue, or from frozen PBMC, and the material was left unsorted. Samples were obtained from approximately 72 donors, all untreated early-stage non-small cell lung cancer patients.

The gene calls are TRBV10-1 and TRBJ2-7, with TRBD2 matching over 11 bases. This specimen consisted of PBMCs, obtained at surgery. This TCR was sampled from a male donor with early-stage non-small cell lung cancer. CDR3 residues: CASRTRKLAGGPYEQYF. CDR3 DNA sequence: TGCGCCAGCAGGACTCGAAAGTTAGCGGGAGGGCCCTACGAGCAGTACTTC.